The clone carrying this T cell receptor (beta chain) came up a few times. With 5 bases removed from V and 4 bases from J, the gap between germline ends came to 16 bases. Per the germline V gene, CDR1 is MNHNS and CDR2 is SASEGT. The CDR3 covers 15 residues. One entry per CDR3 protein results from TCRdb running MiXCR on the PCR reads. The sample consists of 10,000 or so distinct CDR3 sequences, about a quarter of them appearing once. This sample was included in a study of immune characterization of retroperitoneal liposarcoma. The genes are TRBV6-1 and TRBJ2-3, with D hard to call. This TCR came from a male donor with retroperitoneal liposarcoma. Material: tumor tissue. CDR3: CASSYSSTIPDTQYF. The CDR3 nucleotides are TGTGCCAGCAGTTACTCGTCCACCATACCAGATACGCAGTATTTT.